The 7 T cell receptor beta chains in this list originate from one sample, sequenced in a study of blood T cells in healthy people across ages. Through a sample-barcoded 5' primer and a J-beta primer mix, a second PCR was run for about 6 to 12 cycles. One entry per CDR3 protein results from TCRdb running MiXCR on the 5' RACE reads. Here the sample spans about 1.4 million distinct CDR3 sequences, approximately 59% being singletons. The sequenced material came from blood. The receptor set was obtained from a man between 18 and 35 years old in good health.

In its sample, this clonotype was seen a few times. This sequence joins TRBV28 and TRBJ1-2; no clear D. Germline CDR1 reads MDHEN; CDR2 reads SYDVKM. The V and J ends lost 6 bases and 5 bases respectively, with 10 bases between them. The CDR3 spans 12 residues. For the CDR3, the DNA is TGTGCCAGCAGCCATAACGGGTATGGCTACACCTTC. Translation: CASSHNGYGYTF.

The V call is TRBV20-1, the J call TRBJ2-1; possible D gene TRBD2, 6 bases. The germline CDR1 and CDR2 sequences are DFQATT and SNEGSKA (reference sequence). CDR3 size: 15 residues. Trimming cost V 6 bases and J 4 bases, with 19 bases left between them. This CDR3 reads CSAQGGTEIYNEQFF. The CDR3 nucleotides read TGCAGTGCCCAAGGAGGGACCGAAATATACAATGAGCAGTTCTTC.

The sample holds one count of this clonotype. A much larger clone lies a single base off, so this may be a read error. The chain is built from TRBV12-3 or TRBV12-4 and TRBJ2-1; unclear D gene. This CDR3 spans 13 amino acids. The V and J ends lost 5 bases and 6 bases respectively, with 11 bases between them. CDR3 DNA sequence: TGTGCCAGCAGTGCCTCCCAGTTCAATGAGCAGTTCTTC. Protein: CASSASQFNEQFF.

This clonotype was counted ten times or more. This sequence joins TRBV7-9 and TRBJ2-1; D uncertain. CDR1 and CDR2 (germline): SEHNR, FQNEAQ (reference sequence). Trimming took 1 base from V and 8 from J, leaving 15 bases between them. This CDR3 has 15 residues. This CDR3 reads CASSLVGLEVDEQFF. The CDR3, as DNA: TGTGCCAGCAGCTTAGTGGGTTTAGAGGTGGATGAGCAGTTCTTC.

The chain employs TRBV25-1 and TRBJ2-1; D is possibly TRBD2 (6 bases). V dropped 2 bases and J dropped 0 bases, with 17 bases sitting between them. CDR1 and CDR2 (germline): MGHDK, SYGVNS. The CDR3 extends over 18 amino acids. The CDR3 DNA is TGTGCCAGCAGTGAAGGCGCGTCTAGCGTCCTCTCCTACAATGAGCAGTTCTTC. Its translation: CASSEGASSVLSYNEQFF.

The rearrangement links TRBV7-9 to TRBJ2-1; maybe TRBD1 (7 bases). The CDR3 has 13 residues. Trimming cost V 4 bases and J 9 bases, with 13 bases left between them. Per the germline V gene, CDR1 is SEHNR and CDR2 is FQNEAQ (reference sequence). The CDR3, as DNA: TGTGCCAGCAGCTCGAGACAGGGACTTGAGCAGTTCTTC. It codes for CASSSRQGLEQFF.

This clonotype turned up a few times. The gene calls are TRBV7-9 and TRBJ2-3; tentatively, D is TRBD2 (6 bases). Trimming stripped 6 bases from V and 6 bases from J, with 19 bases between. The CDR3 has 15 residues. The germline CDR1 and CDR2 sequences are SEHNR and FQNEAQ (reference sequence). The CDR3 region is CASSLLGQEGDTQYF. The CDR3 DNA reads TGTGCCAGCAGTTTATTGGGTCAGGAGGGGGATACGCAGTATTTT.